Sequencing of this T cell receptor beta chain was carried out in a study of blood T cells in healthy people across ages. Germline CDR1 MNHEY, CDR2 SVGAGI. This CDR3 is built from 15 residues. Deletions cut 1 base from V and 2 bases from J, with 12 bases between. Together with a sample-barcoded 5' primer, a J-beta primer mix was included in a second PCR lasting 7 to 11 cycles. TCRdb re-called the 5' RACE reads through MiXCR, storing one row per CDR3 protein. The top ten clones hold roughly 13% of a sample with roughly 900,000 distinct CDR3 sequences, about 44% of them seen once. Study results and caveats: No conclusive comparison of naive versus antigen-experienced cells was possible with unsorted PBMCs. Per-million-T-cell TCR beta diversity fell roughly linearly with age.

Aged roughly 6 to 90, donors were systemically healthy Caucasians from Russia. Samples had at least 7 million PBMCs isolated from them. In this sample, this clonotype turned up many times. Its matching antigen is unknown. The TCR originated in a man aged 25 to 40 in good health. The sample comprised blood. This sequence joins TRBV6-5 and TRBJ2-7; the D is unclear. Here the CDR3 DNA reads TGTGCCAGCAGTTACTATCGCACGGAGACCTACGAGCAGTACTTC. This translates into CASSYYRTETYEQYF.